These 27 T cell receptor beta chains share one sample of origin, sequenced in a study of vaccination and CD4 T cells after COVID-19. The treatment denotes: roughly 11-day PBMC culture with coronavirus spike peptide pools or control peptides (ViraFEST assay). CD4+ T cells that had been cultured provided DNA sequenced with the Oncomine TCR Beta short-read assay. A single record per CDR3 protein comes from TCRdb applying MiXCR to the PCR reads. The sample contains about 20,000 distinct CDR3 sequences, about 50% of which appear only once. These TCRs are of unknown antigen specificity. The source material was cultured CD4+ T cells from blood. Receptors originate from a human donor with COVID-19.

The chain is built from TRBV21-1 and TRBJ2-7. TRBV21-1 is listed as a pseudogene. The CDR3 consists of 14 residues. The CDR3 reads CASSKRGASYEQYF. Written as DNA, the CDR3 is TGTGCCAGCAGCAAACGGGGAGCATCCTACGAGCAGTACTTC.

This clonotype showed up just a few times. CDR3 coding DNA: TGTGCCAGCAGCTTAGAGATAGAGCGTAATTCACCCCTCCACTTT. The encoded protein is CASSLEIERNSPLHF. The chain joins TRBV11-3 to TRBJ1-6; D call uncertain. Deletions cut 0 bases from V and 6 bases from J, with 9 bases between. The length of the CDR3 is 15 residues. CDR1 is SGHNT and CDR2 is YENEEA in the germline V gene.

V usage is TRBV20-1 and J usage is TRBJ2-3; 8 bases are a match to TRBD2. CDR1 and CDR2 from the germline V gene are DFQATT and SNEGSKA (reference sequence). Trimming cost V 6 bases and J 0 bases; bases outside gene matches: 11. This CDR3 comprises 16 residues. The CDR3 nucleotides are TGCAGTGCCCGACGGCGCGGGGGGTCTAGCACAGATACGCAGTATTTT. Its translation is CSARRRGGSSTDTQYF.

V usage is TRBV20-1 and J usage is TRBJ1-1; D is uncertain. From germline, CDR1 is DFQATT and CDR2 SNEGSKA (reference sequence). This CDR3 contains 13 residues. With 1 base removed from V and 0 bases from J, the gap between germline ends came to 6 bases. In nucleotides, the CDR3 is TGCAGTGCTAGAGGGCGGATGAACACTGAAGCTTTCTTT. It translates to CSARGRMNTEAFF.

This clonotype was detected a few times. The chain combines TRBV2 with TRBJ1-2, with D hard to call. CDR1 is SNHLY and CDR2 is FYNNEI in the germline V gene. V gave up 2 bases and J gave up 6 bases, with 7 bases separating them. This CDR3 spans 12 amino acids. CDR3 sequence reads: CASSEWFDGYTF. The CDR3 nucleotides read TGTGCCAGCAGTGAATGGTTCGATGGCTACACCTTC.

The chain couples TRBV6-1 to TRBJ2-7, with a tentative D call TRBD1 (5 bases). V was clipped by 3 bases and J by 2 bases, with 11 bases between them. Germline CDR1 reads MNHNS; CDR2 reads SASEGT. The CDR3 loop spans 14 amino acids. CDR3 protein: CASSDPRATYEQYF. In DNA form, the CDR3 reads TGTGCCAGCAGTGATCCCAGGGCGACCTACGAGCAGTACTTC.

This clonotype was seen only a few times. The V gene is TRBV6-4, the J gene TRBJ2-3; D is undetermined. Trimming cost V 0 bases and J 9 bases, with 10 bases left between them. Germline V gene data show CDR1 as MRHNA and CDR2 as SNTAGT. The CDR3 consists of 13 residues. For the CDR3, the DNA is TGTGCCAGCAGTGACTCGGTCCCTGGGACGCAGTATTTT. This gives the protein CASSDSVPGTQYF.

This clonotype was counted only a few times. V is TRBV6-2 or TRBV6-3 and J is TRBJ1-2, with D maybe TRBD1 (5 bases). The ends were cut back, 7 bases at V and 4 bases at J, with 19 bases in the middle. CDR1 MNHEY and CDR2 SVGEGT come from the germline V gene. The CDR3 is made up of 15 amino acids. The CDR3 DNA sequence: TGTGCCAGCAAAAACGGGGGGGAACCCCTCTATGGCTACACCTTC. It specifies CASKNGGEPLYGYTF.

This clonotype occurred a few times. CDR3 sequence: CASSLDPRGSYEQYF. The CDR3 DNA reads as TGCGCCAGCAGCTTGGATCCCAGGGGCTCCTACGAGCAGTACTTC. This chain joins TRBV5-1 and TRBJ2-7, with D perhaps matching TRBD1 (6 bases). The CDR3 runs 15 residues. Germline CDR1 is SGHRS and CDR2 is YFSETQ. Between the trimmed V and J ends, which lost 0 bases and 0 bases, there was a span of 10 bases.

This clonotype is labeled as large. V is TRBV6-2 or TRBV6-3 and J is TRBJ2-7; 11 nucleotides agree with TRBD2. V shed 7 bases, J shed 6 bases, and the junction held 11 bases outside the gene matches. Per the germline V gene, CDR1 is MNHEY and CDR2 is SVGEGT. The CDR3 covers 15 residues. This CDR3 is CASTIRLAGNGEQYF. Written as DNA, the CDR3 is TGTGCCAGCACTATCCGACTAGCGGGGAATGGCGAGCAGTACTTC.

The rearrangement joins TRBV4-2 to TRBJ1-2; no clear D. With 0 bases removed from V and 0 bases from J, the gap between germline ends came to 8 bases. CDR1 and CDR2 (germline): LGHNA, YNFKEQ. There are 15 residues in the CDR3. The CDR3 sequence is CASSQDHSTNYGYTF. The CDR3 DNA sequence: TGTGCCAGCAGCCAAGACCACAGTACTAACTATGGCTACACCTTC.

J is TRBJ1-1 and V is TRBV19; D gene uncertain. This CDR3 spans 13 amino acids. Trimming shortened V by 6 bases and J by 8 bases, and 16 bases separated the two germline ends. Germline V lookup: CDR1 LNHDA, CDR2 SQIVND (reference sequence). CDR3 residues: CASRRVDGFEAFF. DNA of the CDR3: TGTGCCAGTAGGCGGGTTGATGGGTTCGAAGCTTTCTTT.

The chain is built from TRBV6-1 and TRBJ1-3; TRBD1 is a possible D gene (6 bases). CDR3 size: 15 residues. Germline V gene lookup returns CDR1 MNHNS and CDR2 SASEGT. The V and J ends lost 5 bases and 4 bases respectively, with 15 bases between them. The CDR3 sequence: CASSPEGDTGNTIYF. CDR3 bases: TGTGCCAGCAGTCCCGAGGGGGACACCGGAAACACCATATATTTT.

The chain links TRBV28 to TRBJ1-3; D might be TRBD1 (6 bases). Trimming removed 8 bases from V and 7 bases from J, with 12 bases in between. Germline CDR1 is MDHEN and CDR2 is SYDVKM. This CDR3 contains 12 residues. As DNA, the CDR3 is TGTGCCAGCGGCTACAGGGCGAACACCATATATTTT. Encoded protein: CASGYRANTIYF.

This clonotype was seen only a few times. This rearrangement joins TRBV5-4 to TRBJ2-7; D is undetermined. Germline CDR1 SGHNT, CDR2 YYREEE (reference sequence). CDR3 length: 13 residues. V lost 1 base, J lost 2 bases, and 7 bases lay in between. The CDR3 loop reads CASSLQETYEQYF. As DNA, the CDR3 is TGTGCCAGCAGCTTGCAGGAAACCTACGAGCAGTACTTC.

The rearrangement joins TRBV7-2 to TRBJ2-3; tentatively, D is TRBD2 (5 bases). The germline V and J ends were trimmed by 5 bases and 9 bases, with 12 bases remaining between them. The germline V gene has CDR1 SGHTA and CDR2 FQGNSA. The CDR3 extends over 12 amino acids. The CDR3 here is CASSPPRGTQYF. The CDR3 DNA follows: TGTGCCAGCAGCCCACCGAGAGGGACGCAGTATTTT.

The rearrangement links TRBV7-9 to TRBJ2-5, with D uncertain. Germline V CDR1 and CDR2: SEHNR, FQNEAQ (reference sequence). V lost 3 bases, J lost 4 bases, and 6 bases lay in between. The CDR3 loop spans 12 amino acids. The CDR3 sequence: CASSLVRETQYF. In nucleotides, the CDR3 is TGTGCCAGCAGCTTGGTGAGAGAGACCCAGTACTTC.

In DNA, the CDR3 is TGTGCCAGCTCACCAACGAGGACACCTCAAGAGACCCAGTACTTC. This translates into CASSPTRTPQETQYF. The J gene is TRBJ2-5, the V gene TRBV18, with D perhaps matching TRBD1 (5 bases). Germline values: CDR1 KGHSH, CDR2 LQKENI. CDR3 length: 15 residues. Trimming cost V 2 bases and J 2 bases, with 12 bases left between them.

In its sample, this clonotype was seen a few times. The rearrangement uses TRBV5-4 and TRBJ1-2; 8 bases match TRBD1. The length of the CDR3 is 13 residues. Germline V gene data show CDR1 as SGHNT and CDR2 as YYREEE (reference sequence). The J segment lost 4 bases and the V segment lost 4 bases, leaving 3 bases of the junction unmatched. The CDR3 here is CASSPGQAYGYTF. CDR3 coding DNA: TGTGCCAGCAGCCCGGGACAGGCCTATGGCTACACCTTC.

The V and J genes are TRBV12-3 or TRBV12-4 and TRBJ1-2; 7 positions match TRBD1. The CDR3 has 14 residues. Germline trimming cut 5 bases from V and 5 bases from J; bases unmatched to any gene: 8. The CDR3 spells CASSRQGNLYGYTF. CDR3 nucleotide sequence: TGTGCCAGCAGTAGACAGGGAAATCTTTATGGCTACACCTTC.

This clonotype has just a few counts. This chain links TRBV19 with TRBJ1-5, with 7 positions matching TRBD1. The CDR3 loop spans 17 amino acids. Germline CDR1 and CDR2: LNHDA and SQIVND (reference sequence). V lost 9 bases and J lost 5; bases outside the gene matches: 19. The CDR3 loop is CASRRRGGGTVDQPQHF. The CDR3, as DNA: TGTGCCAGCCGCCGAAGGGGAGGGGGGACAGTCGATCAGCCCCAGCATTTT.

The CDR3 is CASSQVSQGKNGYTF. The DNA for the CDR3 is TGCGCCAGCAGCCAAGTGTCACAGGGGAAGAATGGCTACACCTTC. The V gene is TRBV4-3, the J gene TRBJ1-2; 7 nucleotides match TRBD1. CDR1 and CDR2 from the germline V gene are LGHNA and YSLEER. Trimming cost V 1 base and J 6 bases; bases outside gene matches: 8. The length of the CDR3 is 15 residues.

This chain links TRBV7-6 with TRBJ1-5; no clear D. This CDR3 region has 16 residues. V shed 1 base and J shed 2 bases, with 12 bases lying between them. Looked up from germline, CDR1 is SGHVS and CDR2 is FNYEAQ. Here the CDR3 DNA reads TGTGCCAGCAGCTTAGAGAGCCGAGACGGCAATCAGCCCCAGCATTTT. This gives the protein CASSLESRDGNQPQHF.

The rearrangement links TRBV12-3 or TRBV12-4 to TRBJ1-2; D not resolved. The CDR3 totals 13 residues. V shed 1 base and J shed 7 bases, with 10 bases lying between them. As DNA, the CDR3 is TGTGCCAGCAGTTTAGGAGGGTGGGGTGGCTACACCTTC. Residues: CASSLGGWGGYTF.

The rearrangement joins TRBV18 to TRBJ1-6; 9 bases align to TRBD1. CDR3 size: 16 residues. With 3 bases clipped from V and 4 bases from J, the junction kept 4 bases outside the gene matches. Germline CDR1 is KGHSH and CDR2 is LQKENI. As DNA, the CDR3 is TGTGCCAGCTCACCCCTGGACAGGGGATATAATTCACCCCTCCACTTT. This translates into CASSPLDRGYNSPLHF. Variable domain in full (rest from reference TRBV18 and TRBJ1-6): NAGVMQNPRHLVRRRGQEARLRCSPMKGHSHVYWYRQLPEEGLKFMVYLQKENIIDESGMPKERFSAEFPKEGPSILRIQQVVRGDSAAYFCASSPLDRGYNSPLHFGNGTRLTVT.

This clonotype has a handful of counts. This chain links TRBV20-1 with TRBJ1-6, with D perhaps matching TRBD1 (5 bases). Between the trimmed V and J ends, which lost 6 bases and 4 bases, there was a span of 16 bases. The CDR3 is made up of 15 amino acids. CDR1 DFQATT and CDR2 SNEGSKA come from the germline V gene (reference sequence). CDR3 DNA: TGCAGTGCCCAAGGCCGGGACCTGTATAATTCACCCCTCCACTTT. Translating gives CSAQGRDLYNSPLHF.

The gene calls are TRBV6-2 or TRBV6-3 and TRBJ1-6, with 9 bases that match TRBD1. Germline assignment: CDR1 MNHEY and CDR2 SVGEGT. V lost 6 bases to trimming and J lost 10 bases; unmatched junction nucleotides: 10. The CDR3 is made up of 15 amino acids. The CDR3 bases are TGTGCCAGCAGCCTCAAACAGGGGGCCGCCTCACCCCTCCACTTT. Translating gives CASSLKQGAASPLHF.